This T cell receptor (beta chain) is drawn from a study of OX40 agonist ivuxolimab in advanced cancers. At the level of the study: In this trial design, patients received ivuxolimab intravenously at 0.01 to 10 mg/kg every 2 weeks. Study conclusions and caveats: Average numbers of expanded clones were greater in CD8+ T cells than in CD4+. Low normalized T-cell clonal expansion was also seen in some nonresponders.

Profiled with immunoSEQ multiplex PCR; TCRdb holds only in-frame clones, not every one. Found here are about 60,000 clones, roughly four fifths of them singletons; the top ten hold 2.5%. About this clone itself: The target antigen is unknown.

Trimming cost V 5 bases and J 7 bases; bases outside gene matches: 8. This CDR3 contains 14 residues. CDR1 is SGHVS, CDR2 FQNEAQ, per germline. V is TRBV7-8 and J is TRBJ2-1; 7 nucleotides agree with TRBD2. This TCR was sampled from an adult with an advanced solid tumor such as melanoma, head and neck, liver or kidney cancer. This sample comprised CD4+ or CD8+ T cells sorted from blood, obtained in a trial of the OX40 agonist ivuxolimab. DNA for the CDR3: TGTGCCAGCAGCCGGTCGGGACTATCAAATGAGCAGTTCTTC. Protein product: CASSRSGLSNEQFF.